A selection of T cell receptor beta chains follows, all from one sample in a study of shared clonotypes between healthy human individuals. The protocol was immunoSEQ multiplex PCR, while the TCRdb copy is restricted to in-frame clones and leaves out a portion. The sample has around 2,100,000 clones; roughly 94% are singletons. Material: naive CD8+ T cells sorted from blood. These receptors were collected from a man aged 18-30 years in good health. Both conserved end residues are part of each CDR3.

J gene	V gene	CDR3 protein
TRBJ2-7	TRBV30	CAWMTSGITYEQYF
TRBJ2-4	TRBV5-5	CASAPLGLAGEGKNIQYF
TRBJ1-1	TRBV5-6	CASSLITGYTEAFF
TRBJ1-5	TRBV30	CAWSEVFSNQPQHF
TRBJ2-5	TRBV6-6	CASSYRGLQETQYF
TRBJ2-1	TRBV6-6	CASSYSAPPNEQFF
TRBJ2-7	TRBV6-5	CASSYPGTGGYEQYF
TRBJ2-7	TRBV9	CASSGQGREQYF
TRBJ2-1	TRBV6-6	CASSSHRGPLYNEQFF
TRBJ2-7	TRBV7-9	CASSHPQTSYEQYF
TRBJ2-3	TRBV11-2	CASSLDYTQYF
TRBJ2-1	TRBV14	CASSQDWHGDEQFF
TRBJ2-5	TRBV5-6	CASSPGTSGIETQYF
TRBJ1-2	TRBV13	CASSEPSGVGGYTF
TRBJ1-5	TRBV7-8	CASSAQGVVSQPQHF
TRBJ2-2	TRBV15	CATSRDHGGRDTGELFF
TRBJ2-3	TRBV5-1	CASSLESPLAGSSRTDTQYF
TRBJ2-1	TRBV6-5	CASSYLDYEQFF
TRBJ2-7	TRBV28	CASSMTRASGSSEQYF
TRBJ2-7	TRBV10-3	CAISDPSADTTGEQYF
TRBJ1-2	TRBV28	CASTPGEGNYGYTF
TRBJ1-6	TRBV6-5	CASTFGEGNSPLHF
TRBJ2-1	TRBV9	CASSVGTVYNEQFF
TRBJ2-6	TRBV19	CASTYFGTPSVLTF
TRBJ2-2	TRBV6-5	CASSYTYRVGTGELFF
TRBJ2-4	TRBV11-2	CASSLDRGDITVKNIQYF
TRBJ2-3	TRBV13	CASSSREFRDTQYF
TRBJ2-3	TRBV7-3	CASSSPPSDTQYF
TRBJ2-7	TRBV30	CAWSPQGYEQYF
TRBJ2-2	TRBV28	CASSLSGELFF
TRBJ2-1	TRBV9	CASSPWTSGSIEQFF
TRBJ2-1	TRBV29-1	CSVETSGGDSPYNEQFF
TRBJ1-3	TRBV5-4	CASSLVGDYSGNTIYF
TRBJ2-7	TRBV27	CASRIGGASGVNEQYF
TRBJ2-3	TRBV10-3	CAISESNPTGGVTDTQYF
TRBJ1-2	TRBV6-1	CASRDGQGGGYTF
TRBJ1-4	TRBV7-9	CASSLVASGDGEKLFF
TRBJ2-7	TRBV5-1	CASSLASGGPRFEQYF
TRBJ2-5	TRBV28	CASTHGGTGGWETQYF
TRBJ2-7	TRBV27	CASSAGPTYEQYF
TRBJ2-7	TRBV7-9	CASSPDTLEQYF
TRBJ2-7	TRBV15	CATSGGDAYEQYF
TRBJ2-2	TRBV5-4	CASSFPGQGNTGELFF
TRBJ2-1	TRBV9	CASSSSGGLNNEQFF
TRBJ1-1	TRBV6-1	CASDPLWGGSEAFF
TRBJ1-1	TRBV4-1	CASSQDLAGENTEAFF
TRBJ1-4	TRBV13	CASSSGVNEKLFF
TRBJ2-6	TRBV19	CASSPILAGANVLTF
TRBJ2-3	TRBV27	CATRTSGTDTQYF
TRBJ1-2	TRBV6-5	CASRAGQVEGYTF
TRBJ2-1	TRBV5-4	CASSPSGSNEQFF
TRBJ2-1	TRBV30	CAWGGEDSPLYNEQFF